This T cell receptor (beta chain) was captured in a study of T-cell memory formation after mild COVID-19. Comments on this clonotype: Its antigen is not known.

The CDR3 is 15 residues long. V shed 4 bases, J shed 1 base, and the junction held 3 bases outside the gene matches. Looked up from germline, CDR1 is SGHRS and CDR2 is YFSETQ. Sample barcodes and UMIs were carried by the TCR alpha and TCR beta cDNA libraries that 5'RACE generated with constant-segment primers. Using its own MiXCR run on the 5' RACE reads, TCRdb lists one record per CDR3 protein. The table has fewer than 300,000 distinct CDR3 sequences, roughly 17% seen once. Whole-study results and caveats: Cross-reactive memory appears to have joined, as suggested by some responding clones showing up in pre-infection memory. Researchers could not confirm that second-wave clones peaking on day 37 targeted SARS-CoV-2.

V usage is TRBV5-1 and J usage is TRBJ2-3, with 10 nucleotides matching TRBD2. Sequencing was carried out using PBMCs or a T cell subset sorted from them (not recorded which). The clonotype was recovered from a man between 18 and 35 years old who had mild COVID-19 (a few samples of this study predate the infection). Cell type and time point are not known. In DNA, the CDR3 is TGCGCCAGCAGCACCAGCGGGGGGGGCACAGATACGCAGTATTTT. This codes for CASSTSGGGTDTQYF.